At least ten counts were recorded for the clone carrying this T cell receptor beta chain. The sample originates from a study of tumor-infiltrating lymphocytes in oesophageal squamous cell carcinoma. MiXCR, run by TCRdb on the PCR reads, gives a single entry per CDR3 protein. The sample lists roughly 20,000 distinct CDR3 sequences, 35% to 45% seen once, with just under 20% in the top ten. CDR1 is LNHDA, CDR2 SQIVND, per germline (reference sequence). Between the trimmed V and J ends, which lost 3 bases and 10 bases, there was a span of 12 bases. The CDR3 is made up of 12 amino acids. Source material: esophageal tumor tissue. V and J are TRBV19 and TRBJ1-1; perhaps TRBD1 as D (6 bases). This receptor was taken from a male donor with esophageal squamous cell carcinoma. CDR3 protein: CASSIQGFRAFF. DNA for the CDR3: TGTGCCAGTAGTATCCAGGGGTTTCGAGCTTTCTTT.